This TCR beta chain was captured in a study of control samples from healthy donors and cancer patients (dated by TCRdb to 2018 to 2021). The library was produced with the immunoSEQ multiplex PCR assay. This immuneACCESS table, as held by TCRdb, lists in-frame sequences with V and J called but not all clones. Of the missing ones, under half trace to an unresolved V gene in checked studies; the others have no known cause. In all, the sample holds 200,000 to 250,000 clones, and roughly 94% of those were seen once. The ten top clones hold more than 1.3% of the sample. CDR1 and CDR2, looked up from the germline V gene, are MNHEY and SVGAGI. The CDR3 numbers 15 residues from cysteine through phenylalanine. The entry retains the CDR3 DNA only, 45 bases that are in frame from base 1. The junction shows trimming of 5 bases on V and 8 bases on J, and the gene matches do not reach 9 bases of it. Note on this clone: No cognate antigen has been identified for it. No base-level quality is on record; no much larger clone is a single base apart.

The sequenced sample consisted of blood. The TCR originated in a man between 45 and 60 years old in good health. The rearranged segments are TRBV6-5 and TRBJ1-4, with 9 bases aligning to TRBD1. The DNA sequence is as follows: TGTGCCAGCAGTACGACAGGGGGGAATTGGGAAAAACTGTTTTTT. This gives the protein CASSTTGGNWEKLFF.